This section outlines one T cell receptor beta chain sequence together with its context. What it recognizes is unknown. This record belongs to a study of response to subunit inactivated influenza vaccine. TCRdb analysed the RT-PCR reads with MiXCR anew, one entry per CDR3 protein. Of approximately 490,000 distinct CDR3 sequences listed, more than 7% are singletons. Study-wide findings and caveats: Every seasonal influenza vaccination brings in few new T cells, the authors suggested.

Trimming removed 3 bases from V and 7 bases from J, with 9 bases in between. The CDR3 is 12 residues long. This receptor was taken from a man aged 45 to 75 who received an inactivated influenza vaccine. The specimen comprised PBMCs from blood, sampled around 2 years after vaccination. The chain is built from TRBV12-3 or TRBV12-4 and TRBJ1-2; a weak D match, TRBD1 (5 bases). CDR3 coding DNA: TGTGCCAGCAGTTTTGGTGACAGTGGCTACACCTTC. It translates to CASSFGDSGYTF.